The entry below gives a single T cell receptor beta chain sequence along with its context. Use of 60 Vbeta and 13 Jbeta primers characterized the PCR. Sequencing was performed with immunoSEQ multiplex PCR; in TCRdb, only in-frame clones are kept and a portion is missing. This sample has under 200,000 clones, with 79% found just once. Trimming removed 10 bases from V and 6 bases from J; junction bases left unmatched: 7. CDR3 length equals 15 residues. Germline V lookup: CDR1 MDHEN, CDR2 SYDVKM. This entry belongs to a study of cytomegalovirus exposure and HLA in healthy donors. The J gene is TRBJ2-1, the V gene TRBV28, with 15 bases identical to TRBD2. The sequence was obtained from a woman aged 50 to 60 in good health and CMV-seronegative. The specimen was PBMCs. This CDR3 is CATLRGLAGGNEQFF. As DNA, the CDR3 is TGTGCCACCCTCCGGGGACTAGCGGGGGGCAATGAGCAGTTCTTC.